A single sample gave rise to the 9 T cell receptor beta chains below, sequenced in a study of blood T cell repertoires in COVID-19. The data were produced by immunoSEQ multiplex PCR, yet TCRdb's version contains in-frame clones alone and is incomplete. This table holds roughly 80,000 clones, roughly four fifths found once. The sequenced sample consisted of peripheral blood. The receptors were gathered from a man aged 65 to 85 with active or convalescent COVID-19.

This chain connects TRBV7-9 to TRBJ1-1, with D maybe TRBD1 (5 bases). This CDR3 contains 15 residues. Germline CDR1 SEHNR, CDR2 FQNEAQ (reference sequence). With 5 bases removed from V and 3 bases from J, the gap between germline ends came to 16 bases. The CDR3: CASSLGTRRDTEAFF. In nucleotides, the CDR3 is TGTGCCAGCAGCCTCGGGACTAGGCGGGACACTGAAGCTTTCTTT.

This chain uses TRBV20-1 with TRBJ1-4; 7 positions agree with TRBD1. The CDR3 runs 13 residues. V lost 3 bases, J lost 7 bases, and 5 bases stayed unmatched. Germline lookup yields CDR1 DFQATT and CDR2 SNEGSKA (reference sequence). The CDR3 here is CSASVAGGEKLFF. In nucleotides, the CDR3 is TGCAGTGCTAGTGTAGCAGGGGGTGAAAAACTGTTTTTT.

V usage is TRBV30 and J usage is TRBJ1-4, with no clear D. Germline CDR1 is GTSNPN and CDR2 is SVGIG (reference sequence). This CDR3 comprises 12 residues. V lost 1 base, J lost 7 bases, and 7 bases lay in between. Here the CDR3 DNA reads TGTGCCTGGAGTGCCCGGGGTGAAAAACTGTTTTTT. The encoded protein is CAWSARGEKLFF.

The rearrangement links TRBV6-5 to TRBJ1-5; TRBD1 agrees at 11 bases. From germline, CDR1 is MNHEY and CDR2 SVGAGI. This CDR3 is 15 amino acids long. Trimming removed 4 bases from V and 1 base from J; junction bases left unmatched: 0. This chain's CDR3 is CASSWDRGSNQPQHF. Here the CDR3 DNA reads TGTGCCAGCAGTTGGGACAGGGGGAGCAATCAGCCCCAGCATTTT.

The CDR3 DNA sequence: TGTGCCAGCAACAGGGGCGACACTGAAGCTTTCTTT. It encodes CASNRGDTEAFF. The chain carries TRBV3-1 (or the pseudogene TRBV3-2) and TRBJ1-1, with TRBD1 matching 7 bases. Trimming cost V 7 bases and J 3 bases; bases outside gene matches: 2. The germline gives CDR1 LGHDT, CDR2 YNNKEL (reference sequence). This CDR3 has 12 amino acids.

CDR3 DNA: TGTGCCATCAGTGAAAGGGGTCAGGAAGCTTTCTTT. Its protein is CAISERGQEAFF. V is TRBV10-3 and J is TRBJ1-1, with D possibly TRBD1 on 5 matching bases. CDR1 is ENHRY and CDR2 is SYGVKD in the germline V gene. V lost 3 bases and J 8 bases, leaving 10 bases between the germline ends. The CDR3 consists of 12 residues.

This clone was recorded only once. CDR3 nucleotide sequence: TGTGCCAGTAGAGCGAACGGCAACTATGGCTACACCTTC. Protein: CASRANGNYGYTF. This sequence joins TRBV19 and TRBJ1-2; no clear D. The CDR3 runs to 13 residues. V lost 6 bases and J 2 bases, leaving 10 bases between the germline ends. From germline, CDR1 is LNHDA and CDR2 SQIVND (reference sequence).

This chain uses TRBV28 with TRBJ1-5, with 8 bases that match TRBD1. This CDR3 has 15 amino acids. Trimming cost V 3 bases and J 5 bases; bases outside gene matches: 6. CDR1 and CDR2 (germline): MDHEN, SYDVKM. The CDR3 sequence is CASSFYRGGYQPQHF. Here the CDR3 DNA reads TGTGCCAGCAGTTTCTACAGGGGGGGCTATCAGCCCCAGCATTTT. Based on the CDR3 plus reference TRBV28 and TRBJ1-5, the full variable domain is DVKVTQSSRYLVKRTGEKVFLECVQDMDHENMFWYRQDPGLGLRLIYFSYDVKMKEKGDIPEGYSVSREKKERFSLILESASTNQTSMYLCASSFYRGGYQPQHFGDGTRLSIL.

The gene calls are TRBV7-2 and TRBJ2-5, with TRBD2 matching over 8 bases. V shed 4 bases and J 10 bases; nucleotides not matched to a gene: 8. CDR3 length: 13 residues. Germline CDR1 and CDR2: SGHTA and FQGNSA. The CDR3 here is CASSSGGDINQYF. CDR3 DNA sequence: TGTGCCAGCAGCTCCGGGGGGGATATTAACCAGTACTTC.